This TCR beta chain was profiled in a study of beta chain features in type 1 diabetes. Sequencing targeted expressed TCRB transcripts, as all isolated RNA had been reverse transcribed. Sequencing was performed with immunoSEQ multiplex PCR; in TCRdb, only in-frame clones are kept and a portion is missing. This table has about 650,000 clones, over 10% appearing once. Every participating donor gave one draw, a heparinised blood sample averaging about 116 mL. Populations isolated by sorting all had purity greater than 95%. This clone has only a few counts. Its antigen is unknown. CDR1 and CDR2 (germline): MNHEY, SMNVEV (reference sequence). Trimming left V 8 bases short and J 9 bases short, with 11 bases between. The CDR3 totals 11 residues. Study-wide points: When Type 1 diabetes patients were examined, their TCRB CDR3s proved moderately but significantly shorter in all four CD4+ subsets. Healthy donors had naive, central memory and Treg TCRB repertoires that appeared less similar than those seen among patients.

The rearrangement uses TRBV27 and TRBJ1-5; D gene unclear. This clonotype was obtained from a man aged 25 to 40 with type 1 diabetes. The sample consisted of naive CD4+ T cells from blood. The CDR3 DNA reads as TGTGCCAGCGGCCCTTTTGGGCCCCAGCATTTT. Translation gives CASGPFGPQHF.